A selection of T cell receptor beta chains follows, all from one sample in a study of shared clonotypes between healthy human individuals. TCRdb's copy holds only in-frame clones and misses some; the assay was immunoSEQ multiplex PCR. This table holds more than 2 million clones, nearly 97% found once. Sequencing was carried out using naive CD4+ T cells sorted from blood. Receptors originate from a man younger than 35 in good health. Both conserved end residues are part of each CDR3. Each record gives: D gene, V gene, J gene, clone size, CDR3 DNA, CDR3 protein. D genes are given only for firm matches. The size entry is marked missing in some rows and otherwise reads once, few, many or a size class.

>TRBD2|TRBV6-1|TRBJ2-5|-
TGTGCCAGCAGAACCCTGGCGGGGGGGCAAGAGACCCAGTACTTC
CASRTLAGGQETQYF
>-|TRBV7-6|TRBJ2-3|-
TGTGCCAGCAGCTTAATTCGGGAGACGGGCACAGATACGCAGTATTTT
CASSLIRETGTDTQYF
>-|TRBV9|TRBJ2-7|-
TGTGCCAGCAGCCCGATTGCGAGTACCTACGAGCAGTACTTC
CASSPIASTYEQYF
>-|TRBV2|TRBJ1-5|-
TGTGCCAGCAGTGATCGGGGGCTGGCTCAGCCCCAGCATTTT
CASSDRGLAQPQHF
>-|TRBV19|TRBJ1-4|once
TGTGCCAGTAGTATCGGGCCAGCGGGTAATGAAAAACTGTTTTTT
CASSIGPAGNEKLFF
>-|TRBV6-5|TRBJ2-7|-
TGTGCCAGCAGCCGCGGAGGGGGCCCCTACGAGCAGTACTTC
CASSRGGGPYEQYF
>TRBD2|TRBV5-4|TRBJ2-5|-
TGTGCCAGCAACACTGGGGGGGAGCGGGAGACCCAGTACTTC
CASNTGGERETQYF
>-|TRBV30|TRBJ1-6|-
TGTGCCTGGAGTCGTACAGGGAAGGAGCATAATTCACCCCTCCACTTT
CAWSRTGKEHNSPLHF
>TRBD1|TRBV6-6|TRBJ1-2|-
TGTGCCAGCAGTTCCCCGGACAGGATACCCTATGGCTACACCTTC
CASSSPDRIPYGYTF
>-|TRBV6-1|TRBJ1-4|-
TGTGCCAGCAGTGGACAGATCAATGAAAAACTGTTTTTT
CASSGQINEKLFF
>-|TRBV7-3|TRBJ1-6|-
TGTGCCAGCACCTTTTCCATCGGGTTCCCAAATTCACCCCTCCACTTT
CASTFSIGFPNSPLHF
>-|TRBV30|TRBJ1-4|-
TGTGCCTGGAGAAGAGGTCCTGGGAGTGAAAAACTGTTTTTT
CAWRRGPGSEKLFF
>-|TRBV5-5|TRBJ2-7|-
TGTGCCAGCAGCTCGAACTACGAGCAGTACTTC
CASSSNYEQYF
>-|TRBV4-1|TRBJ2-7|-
TGCGCCAGCAGCCAGGAGGGACTCCGTTCCTACGAGCAGTACTTC
CASSQEGLRSYEQYF
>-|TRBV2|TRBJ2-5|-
TGTGCCAGCAGTACCTACTCGGGTCTTCAAGAGACCCAGTACTTC
CASSTYSGLQETQYF
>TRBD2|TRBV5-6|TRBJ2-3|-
TGTGCCAGCAGCTTACCTAGCGGTCCGACAGATACGCAGTATTTT
CASSLPSGPTDTQYF
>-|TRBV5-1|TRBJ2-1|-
TGCGCCAGCAGCTTGTGGGGGTCCAATGAGCAGTTCTTC
CASSLWGSNEQFF
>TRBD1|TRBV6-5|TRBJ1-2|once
TGTGCCAGCAGTCTACAGGGGACCTATGGCTACACCTTC
CASSLQGTYGYTF
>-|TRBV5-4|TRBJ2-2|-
TGTGCCAGCAGCTGGGACCCTACGAACACCGGGGAGCTGTTTTTT
CASSWDPTNTGELFF
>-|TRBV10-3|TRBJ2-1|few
TGTGCCATCAGTGAGTCAGGGTACAATGAGCAGTTCTTC
CAISESGYNEQFF
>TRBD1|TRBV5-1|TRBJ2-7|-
TGCGCCAGCAGCCTCGGGACAGTATACGAGCAGTACTTC
CASSLGTVYEQYF
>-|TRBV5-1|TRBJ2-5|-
TGCGCCAGCAGCTTGGAGGGGGGGTCACGAGAGACCCAGTACTTC
CASSLEGGSRETQYF
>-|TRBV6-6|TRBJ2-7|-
TGTGCCAGCAGTTACCCGGACAGCACCTACGAGCAGTACTTC
CASSYPDSTYEQYF
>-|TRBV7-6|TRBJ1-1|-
TGTGCCAGCAGCTTTAACGGATTCACTGAAGCTTTCTTT
CASSFNGFTEAFF
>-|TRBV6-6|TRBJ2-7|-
TGTGCCAGCAGTTACTCGTTGGGCGAGCAGTACTTC
CASSYSLGEQYF
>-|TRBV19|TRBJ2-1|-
TGTGCCACCTCGGCTGGATTTTTGAATGAGCAGTTCTTC
CATSAGFLNEQFF
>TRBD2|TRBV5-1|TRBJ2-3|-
TGCGCCAGCAGCTTGGGAAAATCGGGACTAGCGGGAGTGACAGATACGCAGTATTTT
CASSLGKSGLAGVTDTQYF
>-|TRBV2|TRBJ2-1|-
TGTGCCAGCAGCTTTATGCTGTTCCGGAACAATGAGCAGTTCTTC
CASSFMLFRNNEQFF
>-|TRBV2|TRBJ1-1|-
TGTGCCAGCAAAGGGCAGGGAGCCCCGAACACTGAAGCTTTCTTT
CASKGQGAPNTEAFF
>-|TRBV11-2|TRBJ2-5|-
TGTGCCAGCAGCTTACGACTCCAAGAGACCCAGTACTTC
CASSLRLQETQYF
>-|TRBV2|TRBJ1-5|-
TGTGCCAGCAGGTATAGCAATCAGCCCCAGCATTTT
CASRYSNQPQHF
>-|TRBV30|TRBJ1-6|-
TGTGCCTGGAAGGGGCAATCGGGGTGGTTAGACAATTCACCCCTCCACTTT
CAWKGQSGWLDNSPLHF
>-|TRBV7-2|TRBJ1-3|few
TGTGCCAGCAGCTTAAAAGGGAACACCATATATTTT
CASSLKGNTIYF
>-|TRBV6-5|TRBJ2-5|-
TGTGCCAGCAGTTACGCGGGGGCTAAGGGAGAGACCCAGTACTTC
CASSYAGAKGETQYF
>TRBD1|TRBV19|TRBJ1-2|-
TGTGCCAGTAGCCGCCTCGACAGGGGAGACTATGGCTACACCTTC
CASSRLDRGDYGYTF
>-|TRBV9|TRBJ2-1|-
TGTGCCAGCAGCCCCCGAGACATTCGCTCCTACAATGAGCAGTTCTTC
CASSPRDIRSYNEQFF
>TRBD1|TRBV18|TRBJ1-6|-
TGTGCCAGCTCACTGGGGACAACAGGAGCGACAGGGTATTCACCCCTCCACTTT
CASSLGTTGATGYSPLHF
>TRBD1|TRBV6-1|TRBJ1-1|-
TGTGCCAGCAGTGTGGGGACAGGATCGAACACTGAAGCTTTCTTT
CASSVGTGSNTEAFF
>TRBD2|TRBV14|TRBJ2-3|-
TGTGCCAGCAGCCAAGTGTGGCGGGGGGATACGCAGTATTTT
CASSQVWRGDTQYF
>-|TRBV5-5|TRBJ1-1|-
TGTGCCAGCAGTTTCGTGAACACTGAAGCTTTCTTT
CASSFVNTEAFF
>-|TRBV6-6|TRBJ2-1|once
TGTGCCACCTTAGGGAATGAGCAGTTCTTC
CATLGNEQFF
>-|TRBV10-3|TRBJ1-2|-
TGTGCCATCAGCGGAGACGGACCTAACTATGGCCACACCTTC
CAISGDGPNYGHTF
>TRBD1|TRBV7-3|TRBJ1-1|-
TGTGCCAGCAGCGCCGGACAGGGGACGGGCGCTTTCTTT
CASSAGQGTGAFF
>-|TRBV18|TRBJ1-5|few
TGTGCCAGCTCACCGGACGGTAATCAGCCCCAGCATTTT
CASSPDGNQPQHF
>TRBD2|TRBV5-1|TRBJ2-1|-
TGCGCCAGCTCTAGCGGGGGGGCGCCGTTCTTC
CASSSGGAPFF
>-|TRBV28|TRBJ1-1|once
TGTGCCAGTAGGGGGAACACTGAAGCTTTCTTT
CASRGNTEAFF